These 14 T cell receptor beta chains share one sample of origin, sequenced in a study of T cells in localized non-small cell lung cancer. Profiling relied on immunoSEQ multiplex PCR, and the TCRdb table lists in-frame clones only, not all of them. The profile shows tens of thousands of clones, about 87% of them singletons. The source material was peripheral blood, sampled before any cancer treatment. These receptors were obtained from a man aged 35 to 70 with stage I squamous cell lung carcinoma.

J is TRBJ2-2 and V is TRBV13; D is uncertain. The CDR3 extends over 13 amino acids. With 5 bases removed from V and 4 bases from J, the gap between germline ends came to 8 bases. The V gene's germline CDR1 is PRHDT and CDR2 FYEKMQ (reference sequence). The CDR3 region is CASSPHSTGELFF. The CDR3 region has the DNA TGTGCCAGCAGCCCCCATTCCACCGGGGAGCTGTTTTTT.

V usage is TRBV5-5 and J usage is TRBJ2-3, with D unclear. The V end was cut by 2 bases, the J end by 1 base, with 11 bases between. Germline lookup yields CDR1 SGHKS and CDR2 YYEKEE (reference sequence). The CDR3 extends over 15 amino acids. The CDR3 sequence is CASSLRPAGTDTQYF. DNA for the CDR3: TGTGCCAGCAGCTTAAGACCCGCGGGCACAGATACGCAGTATTTT.

The chain combines TRBV11-2 with TRBJ2-7, with D perhaps assigned TRBD1 or TRBD2 (5 bases each). Germline V lookup: CDR1 SGHAT, CDR2 FQNNGV. This CDR3 contains 13 residues. Deletions cut 6 bases from V and 5 bases from J, with 14 bases between. The CDR3 loop reads CASSSGTLNEQYF. CDR3 nucleotide sequence: TGTGCCAGCAGTTCCGGGACGCTGAACGAGCAGTACTTC.

The chain is built from TRBV6-1 and TRBJ1-3; D perhaps matches TRBD1 (6 bases). This CDR3 has 14 amino acids. Trimming pared 8 bases from V and 0 bases from J, leaving 11 bases between. From germline, CDR1 is MNHNS and CDR2 SASEGT. The chain's CDR3 is CASAQGISGNTIYF. The CDR3 nucleotides read TGTGCCAGCGCCCAGGGGATCTCTGGAAACACCATATATTTT.

As DNA, the CDR3 is TGTGCCAGCAGCCCTAGGGACACTGAAGCTTTCTTT. This sequence encodes CASSPRDTEAFF. The genes are TRBV5-4 and TRBJ1-1; D is unclear. The germline CDR1 and CDR2 sequences are SGHNT and YYREEE (reference sequence). This CDR3 has 12 residues. V was shortened by 4 bases and J by 3 bases, with 7 bases between the two germline ends.

Only a few counts were recorded for this clone. This chain uses TRBV29-1 with TRBJ1-1; the match to TRBD1 covers 7 bases. Germline CDR1 reads SQVTM; CDR2 reads ANQGSEA. With 4 bases clipped from V and 1 base from J, the junction kept 3 bases outside the gene matches. The CDR3 extends over 13 amino acids. The CDR3 here is CSVAGQPNTEAFF. In DNA form, the CDR3 reads TGCAGCGTTGCGGGACAGCCGAACACTGAAGCTTTCTTT.

V gene TRBV10-3 combines with J gene TRBJ2-3; tentative D call: TRBD2 (6 bases). Per the germline V gene, CDR1 is ENHRY and CDR2 is SYGVKD. Trimming removed 4 bases from V and 1 base from J, with 12 bases in between. CDR3 length equals 15 residues. CDR3 sequence: CAISGPGTGTDTQYF. In nucleotides, the CDR3 is TGTGCCATCAGTGGCCCCGGGACTGGCACAGATACGCAGTATTTT.

The chain is built from TRBV19 and TRBJ2-3; 7 positions match TRBD1. The CDR3 extends over 15 amino acids. After removal of 7 bases from V and 4 bases from J, the junction contained 11 bases not matched to a gene. Germline V gene lookup returns CDR1 LNHDA and CDR2 SQIVND (reference sequence). The CDR3 is CASKWSGQISDTQYF. The CDR3 region has the DNA TGTGCCAGTAAGTGGTCGGGACAGATTTCAGATACGCAGTATTTT.

In this sample, this clone turned up a few times. The rearrangement joins TRBV6-1 to TRBJ1-1; no clear D gene. Trimming left V 1 base short and J 4 bases short, with 16 bases between. Germline CDR1 reads MNHNS; CDR2 reads SASEGT. The CDR3 loop spans 16 amino acids. CDR3 in amino acids: CASSEGLILLGTEAFF. The CDR3 DNA reads TGTGCCAGCAGTGAAGGCCTCATTCTGTTGGGCACTGAAGCTTTCTTT.

The chain carries TRBV2 and TRBJ2-7; 9 bases are shared with TRBD1. Germline values: CDR1 SNHLY, CDR2 FYNNEI. Unmatched junction bases numbered 1, after V lost 6 bases and J lost 4 bases. This CDR3 spans 12 amino acids. The CDR3 sequence is CASRDRGYEQYF. For the CDR3, the DNA is TGTGCCAGCAGGGACAGGGGTTACGAGCAGTACTTC.

The chain joins TRBV7-9 to TRBJ1-4; D is unresolved. V gave up 2 bases and J gave up 0 bases, with 7 bases separating them. The CDR3 sequence is 15 residues long. Looked up from germline, CDR1 is SEHNR and CDR2 is FQNEAQ (reference sequence). The CDR3 loop reads CASSLSGATNEKLFF. The DNA of the CDR3 is TGTGCCAGCAGCTTATCTGGTGCAACTAATGAAAAACTGTTTTTT.

J is TRBJ1-5 and V is TRBV10-3; weak D call: TRBD1 (5 bases). The V end lost 3 bases, the J end lost 1 base, and 7 bases lay between the germline ends. This CDR3 spans 14 amino acids. Germline loops: CDR1 ENHRY, CDR2 SYGVKD. The chain's CDR3 is CAISDRQSNQPQHF. The CDR3 region has the DNA TGTGCCATCAGTGATAGACAGAGCAATCAGCCCCAGCATTTT.

The CDR3 loop is CASSQDLAAPYEQYF. CDR3 DNA: TGCGCCAGCAGCCAAGATTTAGCGGCCCCCTACGAGCAGTACTTC. V and J are TRBV4-1 and TRBJ2-7; D possibly corresponds to TRBD2 (6 bases). V lost 0 bases to trimming and J lost 2 bases, with 11 bases between them. The CDR3 consists of 15 residues. The germline V gene has CDR1 MGHRA and CDR2 YSYEKL.

The CDR3 reads CASSRDSNQPQHF. DNA for the CDR3: TGTGCCAGCAGTAGGGATAGCAATCAGCCCCAGCATTTT. V gene TRBV2 combines with J gene TRBJ1-5; D remains unclear. V was trimmed by 5 bases and J by 0 bases, leaving 5 bases between them. The CDR3 loop spans 13 amino acids. CDR1 is SNHLY, CDR2 FYNNEI, per germline.